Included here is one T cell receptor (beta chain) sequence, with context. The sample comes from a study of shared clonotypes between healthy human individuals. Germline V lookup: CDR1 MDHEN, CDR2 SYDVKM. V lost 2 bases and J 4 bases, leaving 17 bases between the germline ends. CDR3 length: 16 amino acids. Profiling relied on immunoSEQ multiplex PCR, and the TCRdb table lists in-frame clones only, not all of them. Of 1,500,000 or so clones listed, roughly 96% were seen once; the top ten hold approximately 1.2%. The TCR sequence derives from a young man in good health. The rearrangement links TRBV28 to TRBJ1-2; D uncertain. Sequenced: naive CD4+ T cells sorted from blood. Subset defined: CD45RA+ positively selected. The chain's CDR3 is CASSLRRAAAFYGYTF. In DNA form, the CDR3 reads TGTGCCAGCAGTTTACGTAGGGCAGCCGCTTTCTATGGCTACACCTTC.